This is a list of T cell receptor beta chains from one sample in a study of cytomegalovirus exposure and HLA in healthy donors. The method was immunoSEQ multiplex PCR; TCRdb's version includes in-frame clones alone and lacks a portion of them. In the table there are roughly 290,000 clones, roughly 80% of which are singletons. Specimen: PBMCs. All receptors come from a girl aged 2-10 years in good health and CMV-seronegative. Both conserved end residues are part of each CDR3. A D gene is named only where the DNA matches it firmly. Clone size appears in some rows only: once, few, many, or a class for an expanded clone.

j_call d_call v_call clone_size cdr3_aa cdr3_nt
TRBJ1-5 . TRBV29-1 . CSVEDEVPGVSNQPQHF TGCAGCGTTGAAGACGAGGTTCCCGGGGTTAGCAATCAGCCCCAGCATTTT
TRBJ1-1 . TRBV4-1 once CASSQDRPGRTEAFF TGCGCCAGCAGCCAAGATCGTCCAGGGAGGACTGAAGCTTTCTTT
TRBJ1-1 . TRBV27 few CASSPRGGSGEGTEAFF TGTGCCAGCAGCCCTCGGGGCGGGTCGGGGGAAGGAACTGAAGCTTTCTTT
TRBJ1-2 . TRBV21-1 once CASSKELRDWTAYGYTF TGTGCCAGCAGCAAAGAGCTCCGGGATTGGACGGCATATGGCTACACCTTC
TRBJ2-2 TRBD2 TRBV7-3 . CASRTSENTGELFF TGTGCCAGCCGTACTAGCGAGAACACCGGGGAGCTGTTTTTT
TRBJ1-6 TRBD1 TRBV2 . CASRETGQGFSPLHF TGTGCCAGCAGAGAAACGGGACAGGGCTTTTCACCCCTCCACTTT
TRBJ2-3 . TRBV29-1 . CSVTGQGRGRLTDTQYF TGCAGCGTTACCGGACAGGGGCGCGGGAGGCTAACAGATACGCAGTATTTT
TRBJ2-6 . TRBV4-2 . CASSLNGANVLTF TGTGCCAGCAGCCTAAATGGGGCCAACGTCCTGACTTTC
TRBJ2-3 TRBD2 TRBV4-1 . CASSQGQIGRTNTQYF TGCGCCAGCAGCCAAGGACAGATCGGGAGGACCAATACGCAGTATTTT
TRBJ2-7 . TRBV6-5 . CASSYTERTSYEQYF TGTGCCAGCAGTTACACTGAGCGAACCTCCTACGAGCAGTACTTC
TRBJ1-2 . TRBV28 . CASSLYAGAFYGYTF TGTGCCAGCAGTTTATACGCGGGGGCTTTCTATGGCTACACCTTC
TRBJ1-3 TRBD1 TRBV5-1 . CASSLQGRGSGNTIYF TGCGCCAGCAGCTTGCAGGGCAGGGGGTCTGGAAACACCATATATTTT
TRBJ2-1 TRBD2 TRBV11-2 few CASSLVGLAGGPYEQFF TGTGCCAGCAGCTTAGTTGGACTAGCGGGAGGGCCGTATGAGCAGTTCTTC
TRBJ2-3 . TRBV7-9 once CASSLRRTDTDTQYF TGTGCCAGCAGCTTAAGGCGGACTGACACAGATACGCAGTATTTT
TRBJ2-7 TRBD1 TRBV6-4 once CASSAEQGSEQYF TGTGCCAGCAGTGCTGAACAGGGGTCCGAGCAGTACTTC
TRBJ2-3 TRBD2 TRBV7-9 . CASSSASGGAGGTDTQYF TGTGCCAGCAGCTCAGCTAGCGGGGGCGCGGGTGGCACAGATACGCAGTATTTT
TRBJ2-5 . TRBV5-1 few CASSLAKETQYF TGCGCCAGCAGCTTGGCTAAAGAGACCCAGTACTTC
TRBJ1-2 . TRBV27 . CASSLDRGYGYTF TGTGCCAGCAGTTTAGACCGCGGGTATGGCTACACCTTC
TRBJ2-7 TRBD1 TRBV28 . CASSYGQGIYEQYF TGTGCCAGCAGTTACGGACAGGGGATCTACGAGCAGTACTTC
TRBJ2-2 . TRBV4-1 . CASSQAAGATGELFF TGCGCCAGCAGCCAAGCGGCAGGGGCCACCGGGGAGCTGTTTTTT
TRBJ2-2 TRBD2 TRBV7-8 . CASSLPGLGLDTGELFF TGTGCCAGCAGCTTACCCGGACTAGGCCTCGACACCGGGGAGCTGTTTTTT
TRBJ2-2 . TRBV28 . CGSKRGGTGELFF TGTGGGTCGAAGAGGGGGGGGACCGGGGAGCTGTTTTTT
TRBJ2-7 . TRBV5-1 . CASSLGAGRLYEQYF TGCGCCAGCAGTCTAGGGGCAGGGCGTCTCTACGAGCAGTACTTC
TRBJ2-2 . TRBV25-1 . CASSGRGTGELFF TGTGCCAGCAGTGGCAGGGGCACCGGGGAGCTGTTTTTT
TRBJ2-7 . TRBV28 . CASRRNGLQGGSYEQYF TGTGCCAGCAGAAGAAACGGACTACAGGGGGGGTCCTACGAGCAGTACTTC
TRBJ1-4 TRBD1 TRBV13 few CASSRRQGGGEKLFF TGTGCCAGCAGCAGAAGACAGGGAGGAGGTGAAAAACTGTTTTTT
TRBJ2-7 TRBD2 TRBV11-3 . CASSEREGKSYEQYF TGTGCCAGCAGCGAGCGGGAGGGGAAAAGCTACGAGCAGTACTTC
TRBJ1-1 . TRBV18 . CASSPAQAEAFF TGTGCCAGCTCACCTGCACAGGCTGAAGCTTTCTTT
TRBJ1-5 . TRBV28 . CASSFFGNQPQHF TGTGCCAGCAGTTTCTTCGGCAATCAGCCCCAGCATTTT
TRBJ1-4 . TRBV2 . CASIGGGQNNEKLFF TGTGCCAGCATCGGCGGGGGTCAGAATAATGAAAAACTGTTTTTT
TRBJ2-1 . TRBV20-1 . CSANRDGEQFF TGCAGTGCCAACAGGGATGGTGAGCAGTTCTTC
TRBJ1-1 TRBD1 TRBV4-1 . CASSQERRTGGSTEAFF TGCGCCAGCAGCCAAGAAAGAAGGACAGGGGGCTCCACTGAAGCTTTCTTT
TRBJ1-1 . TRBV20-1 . CSAKGLEAFF TGCAGTGCAAAGGGACTTGAAGCTTTCTTT
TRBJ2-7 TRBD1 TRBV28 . CASSWAGGSYEQYF TGTGCCAGCAGTTGGGCAGGGGGTTCCTACGAGCAGTACTTC
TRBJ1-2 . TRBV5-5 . CASTKQEGFYGYTF TGTGCCAGCACGAAGCAGGAGGGGTTCTATGGCTACACCTTC
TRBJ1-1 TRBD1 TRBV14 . CASSQWTGVNTEAFF TGTGCCAGCAGCCAATGGACAGGGGTCAACACTGAAGCTTTCTTT
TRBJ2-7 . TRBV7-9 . CASSPRGLTYEQYF TGTGCCAGCAGCCCCAGGGGCCTGACCTACGAGCAGTACTTC
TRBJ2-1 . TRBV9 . CASSPGGRIHNEQFF TGTGCCAGCAGCCCCGGGGGGCGTATACACAATGAGCAGTTCTTC
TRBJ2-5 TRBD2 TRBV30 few CACTRGGLEIQYF TGTGCCTGCACCCGGGGGGGGTTGGAGATCCAGTACTTC
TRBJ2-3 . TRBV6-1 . CASTHVDLGTDTQYF TGTGCCAGCACCCACGTAGATTTAGGCACAGATACGCAGTATTTT
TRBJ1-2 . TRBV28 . CASSLAGMSYTF TGTGCCAGCAGTTTGGCGGGGATGAGCTACACCTTC
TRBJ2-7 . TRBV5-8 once CASSWTGNYEQYF TGTGCCAGCAGCTGGACTGGAAACTACGAGCAGTACTTC
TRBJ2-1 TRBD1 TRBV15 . CATSRRQGSYNEQFF TGTGCCACCAGCAGAAGACAGGGGTCCTACAATGAGCAGTTCTTC
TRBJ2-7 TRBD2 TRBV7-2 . CASSLGGLAGGGEQYF TGTGCCAGCAGTTTGGGGGGACTAGCGGGGGGTGGCGAGCAGTACTTC
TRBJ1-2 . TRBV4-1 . CASSRGQDIGRGTF TGCGCCAGCAGCCGCGGTCAGGACATAGGTCGCGGCACCTTC
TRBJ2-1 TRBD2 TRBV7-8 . CASRIGTSGYNEQFF TGTGCCAGCAGGATCGGGACTAGCGGCTACAATGAGCAGTTCTTC
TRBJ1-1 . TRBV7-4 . CASSLIGVHHTEAFF TGTGCCAGCAGCTTGATCGGGGTCCATCACACTGAAGCTTTCTTT
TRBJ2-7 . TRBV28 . CASSIATSYEQYF TGTGCCAGCAGTATAGCCACCTCCTACGAGCAGTACTTC
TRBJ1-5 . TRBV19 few CASRGWTAYQPQHF TGTGCCAGTAGGGGCTGGACAGCCTATCAGCCCCAGCATTTT
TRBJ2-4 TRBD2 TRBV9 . CASSVSSGRAGNIQYF TGTGCCAGCAGCGTTTCTAGCGGGAGGGCCGGAAACATTCAGTACTTC
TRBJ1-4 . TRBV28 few CASSRTVVNEKLFF TGTGCCAGCAGCAGGACAGTCGTTAATGAAAAACTGTTTTTT
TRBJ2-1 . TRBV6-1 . CACRLVGQYNEQFF TGTGCCTGTAGACTAGTCGGCCAATACAATGAGCAGTTCTTC
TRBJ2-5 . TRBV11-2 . CASSLARTGSETQYF TGTGCCAGCAGCTTAGCCAGGACGGGGAGCGAGACCCAGTACTTC
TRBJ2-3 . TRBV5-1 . CASSLDYPTDTQYF TGCGCCAGCAGCTTGGACTACCCCACAGATACGCAGTATTTT